These T cell receptor beta chains were read from a single sample in a study of a mutant IDH1 vaccine in newly diagnosed glioma. Libraries were prepared by immunoSEQ multiplex PCR; TCRdb keeps only in-frame clonotypes and omits some of them. Of 31,000 or so clones in the sample, around 82% were seen once. The antigens for these receptors are not known. This sample comprised PBMCs, obtained from a glioma patient whose treatment included an IDH1 peptide vaccine. The receptors were sampled from a middle-aged woman with glioma. Each CDR3 is given with its conserved first and last residue. D genes are given only for firm matches. The size entry is marked missing in some rows and otherwise reads once, few, many or a size class.

d_call j_call v_call clone_size cdr3_nt cdr3_aa
TRBD1 TRBJ1-6 TRBV30 NA TGTGCCTGGATTATACAGGGGGCTGATTCACCCCTCCACTTT CAWIIQGADSPLHF
TRBD2 TRBJ2-5 TRBV2 NA TGTGCCAGCAGTGCTGCTAGCGGGGGGTTCACACGGGGAGAAACCCAGTACTTC CASSAASGGFTRGETQYF
TRBD1 TRBJ2-2 TRBV11-3 NA TGTGCCAGCAGCGGGACAGGGGGAGGCACCGGGGAGCTGTTTTTT CASSGTGGGTGELFF
NA TRBJ2-1 TRBV4-3 NA TGCGCCAGCAGCCAAGATCGACGGGGGAGCGATGAGCAGTTCTTC CASSQDRRGSDEQFF
NA TRBJ1-5 TRBV7-9 NA TGTGCCAGCAGCCCTGGGACATCCGAGCGTCCCCAGCATTTT CASSPGTSERPQHF
TRBD2 TRBJ2-1 TRBV7-3 NA TGTGCCAGCAGCTTAATCGGTAGCGGGGGGTTTTTGGAGCAGTTCTTC CASSLIGSGGFLEQFF
TRBD2 TRBJ2-3 TRBV7-2 once TGTGCCAGCCCGTTGGCTAGCGGGGGGTCAGATACGCAGTATTTT CASPLASGGSDTQYF
TRBD2 TRBJ2-2 TRBV10-3 few TGTGCCATCAGTGAGACCGGACTAGCGGGGACCCACACCGGGGAGCTGTTTTTT CAISETGLAGTHTGELFF
TRBD1 TRBJ2-7 TRBV9 few TGTGCCAGCAGCGTTGGGACAGCCTCCTACGAGCAGTACTTC CASSVGTASYEQYF
NA TRBJ1-2 TRBV5-1 NA TGCGCCAGCAGCTTGTCCGGGACGGAGCCGTTTGTAGGCTACACCTTC CASSLSGTEPFVGYTF